The 17 T cell receptor beta chains presented below share a single source sample, sequenced in a study of blood T cells in healthy people across ages (dated by TCRdb to between 2014 and 2016). The library was produced with 5' RACE. Sequencing relied on an Illumina HiSeq 2500. A second PCR of roughly 6 to 12 cycles was run with a J-beta primer mix and a sample-barcoded 5' primer. Clones were called with MiXCR by TCRdb after fastp trimmed the public reads at Q25, and only in-frame beta chains were retained. Every entry covers one CDR3 protein and lists the most common genes and DNA from its rows. This sample holds 1.5 million to 2 million distinct CDR3 sequences; approximately 50% were observed only once. About 2.1% of the sample is taken by the ten largest. The material sequenced was blood. These receptors all stem from a woman aged 40 to 50 in good health.

In this sample, this clonotype turned up a few times. CDR3 nucleotide sequence: TGCGCCAGCAGCCCAAACCCGAGCTACGAGCAGTACTTC. It encodes CASSPNPSYEQYF. This rearrangement joins TRBV4-1 to TRBJ2-7, with D uncertain. V was clipped by 4 bases and J by 3 bases, with 10 bases between them. Germline-derived CDR1 and CDR2 are MGHRA and YSYEKL. The CDR3 has 13 residues.

This clonotype has a single count. V and J are TRBV20-1 and TRBJ2-7, with 7 nucleotides matching TRBD2. CDR1 is DFQATT, CDR2 SNEGSKA, per germline (reference sequence). The V and J ends lost 0 bases and 1 base, in that order; junction bases with no gene match: 9. The CDR3 contains 16 residues. CDR3 residues: CSARDLVGGDSYEQYF. In DNA, the CDR3 is TGCAGTGCTAGAGATCTAGTGGGGGGGGATTCCTACGAGCAGTACTTC.

CDR3 coding DNA: TGTGCCACCAGCAGACCCGACAGGAACTATGGCTACACCTTC. It codes for CATSRPDRNYGYTF. V is TRBV15 and J is TRBJ1-2; D might be TRBD1 (6 bases). Germline V gene lookup returns CDR1 LNHNV and CDR2 YYDKDF (reference sequence). The V and J ends lost 2 bases and 2 bases respectively, with 9 bases between them. The CDR3 totals 14 residues.

The J gene is TRBJ1-4, the V gene TRBV29-1, with D unclear. Per the germline V gene, CDR1 is SQVTM and CDR2 is ANQGSEA. V dropped 4 bases and J dropped 0 bases, with 9 bases sitting between them. This CDR3 region has 14 residues. CDR3 DNA sequence: TGCAGCGTTGGCCAGGACCCAACTAATGAAAAACTGTTTTTT. Protein: CSVGQDPTNEKLFF. Drawing the rest from reference TRBV29-1 and TRBJ1-4, the complete variable domain is SAVISQKPSRDICQRGTSLTIQCQVDSQVTMMFWYRQQPGQSLTLIATANQGSEATYESGFVIDKFPISRPNLTFSTLTVSNMSPEDSSIYLCSVGQDPTNEKLFFGSGTQLSVL.

This clonotype was found a few times. The chain couples TRBV9 to TRBJ1-2, with 7 bases fitting TRBD1. Germline-derived CDR1 and CDR2 are SGDLS and YYNGEE. CDR3 length equals 15 residues. The ends lost 4 bases at V and 3 bases at J; junction bases unmatched: 9. CDR3 DNA: TGTGCCAGCAGCCTCCGACAGGGACTAGACTATGGCTACACCTTC. Its protein product is CASSLRQGLDYGYTF.

This clonotype was counted only a few times. This chain connects TRBV5-1 to TRBJ2-4; TRBD1 aligns across 11 bases. Germline CDR1 is SGHRS and CDR2 is YFSETQ. The CDR3 covers 19 residues. J lost 0 bases, V lost 4 bases, and 12 bases had no gene match. Written as DNA, the CDR3 is TGCGCCAGCAGCCTAAAAGGACAGGGGGCGGATATAGCCAAAAACATTCAGTACTTC. It specifies CASSLKGQGADIAKNIQYF.

The V call is TRBV20-1, the J call TRBJ2-7; unclear D gene. V shed 0 bases and J shed 2 bases, with 11 bases lying between them. CDR3 size: 14 residues. CDR1 and CDR2 from the germline V gene are DFQATT and SNEGSKA (reference sequence). The CDR3 DNA reads TGCAGTGCTAGAGATTTACCGGATCCCTACGAGCAGTACTTC. Protein product: CSARDLPDPYEQYF.

In DNA, the CDR3 is TGTGCCAGCAGCGTAGGTTTGGGACACTCCATTTTCCCCCAGTACTTC. This translates into CASSVGLGHSIFPQYF. V is TRBV9 and J is TRBJ2-5, with a possible D match to TRBD1 (6 bases). This CDR3 is 16 amino acids long. V was trimmed by 0 bases and J by 9 bases, leaving 21 bases between them. Germline CDR1 and CDR2: SGDLS and YYNGEE.

The chain combines TRBV4-2 with TRBJ2-6; the match to TRBD2 covers 12 bases. Trimming took 4 bases from V and 2 from J; bases not matched to a gene: 12. The CDR3 has 20 residues. Germline V CDR1 and CDR2: LGHNA, YNFKEQ. CDR3 loop: CASSRKPGLAGLPGANVLTF. CDR3 DNA: TGTGCCAGCAGCCGCAAACCGGGACTAGCGGGCCTCCCTGGGGCCAACGTCCTGACTTTC.

The rearrangement uses TRBV12-3 or TRBV12-4 and TRBJ1-2, with D tentatively TRBD1 (6 bases). V lost 5 bases to trimming and J lost 3 bases, with 7 bases between them. This CDR3 spans 12 amino acids. The CDR3 DNA follows: TGTGCCAGCAGTACAGGGTACTATGGCTACACCTTC. This translates into CASSTGYYGYTF.

Of note for this clonotype: This may be a read error: a much more frequent sequence differs by one nucleotide. V gene TRBV27 combines with J gene TRBJ2-7, with D perhaps TRBD1 or TRBD2 (5 bases each). V was shortened by 5 bases and J by 7 bases, with 24 bases between the two germline ends. Germline CDR1 MNHEY, CDR2 SMNVEV (reference sequence). The CDR3 covers 16 residues. CDR3 sequence reads: CASSANTGTGGNEQYF. CDR3 in DNA: TGTGCCAGCAGTGCCAATACCGGGACCGGCGGCAATGAGCAGTACTTC.

The chain is built from TRBV10-3 and TRBJ1-4; D is unclear. V was shortened by 0 bases and J by 5 bases, with 7 bases between the two germline ends. This CDR3 comprises 14 residues. Germline values: CDR1 ENHRY, CDR2 SYGVKD. CDR3 sequence (DNA): TGTGCCATCAGTGAGTCGACTTCCAATGAAAAACTGTTTTTT. The encoded protein is CAISESTSNEKLFF.

V is TRBV5-6 and J is TRBJ2-1; perhaps TRBD2 as D (5 bases). Trimming left V 4 bases short and J 9 bases short, with 11 bases between. The CDR3 is 12 amino acids. Germline CDR1 is SGHDT and CDR2 is YYEEEE. The CDR3 DNA is TGTGCCAGCAGCCGCGGTCGGGGTGAGCAGTTCTTC. As protein: CASSRGRGEQFF.

This clonotype was seen just once. The CDR3 DNA reads TGCAGTGCTAACGGGGTATTAGACACTGAAGCTTTCTTT. It encodes CSANGVLDTEAFF. The V gene is TRBV20-1, the J gene TRBJ1-1, with D unresolved. From germline, CDR1 is DFQATT and CDR2 SNEGSKA (reference sequence). The CDR3 runs to 13 residues. Trimming cost V 4 bases and J 3 bases, with 12 bases left between them.

The chain couples TRBV27 to TRBJ2-3; D is unresolved. V gave up 4 bases and J gave up 2 bases, with 13 bases separating them. In germline, CDR1 is MNHEY, CDR2 SMNVEV (reference sequence). The CDR3 contains 15 residues. As DNA, the CDR3 is TGTGCCAGCAGTTACGCCTGGCCTCCCACAGATACGCAGTATTTT. This codes for CASSYAWPPTDTQYF.

This clonotype turned up a few times. The chain is built from TRBV6-5 and TRBJ1-2, with D possibly being TRBD1 (6 bases). Germline loops: CDR1 MNHEY, CDR2 SVGAGI. The CDR3 has 12 residues. The V gene lost 5 bases and the J gene lost 10 bases, with 14 bases spanning the gap. The CDR3 region is CASSPRKGDYTF. The CDR3, as DNA: TGTGCCAGCAGTCCCCGGAAGGGGGACTACACCTTC.

The chain uses TRBV5-6 and TRBJ1-2; D gene unclear. This CDR3 has 14 residues. Germline CDR1 SGHDT, CDR2 YYEEEE. V shed 4 bases and J shed 7 bases, with 17 bases lying between them. CDR3 protein: CASSPRPADGGYTF. For the CDR3, the DNA is TGTGCCAGCAGCCCTCGGCCAGCAGATGGTGGCTACACCTTC.